The rows below give T cell receptor beta chains drawn from one sample of a study of cytomegalovirus exposure and HLA in healthy donors. Profiled with immunoSEQ multiplex PCR; TCRdb holds only in-frame clones, not every one. The sample includes about 160,000 clones, approximately 84% seen only once; the top ten take approximately 6.5%. The sequenced sample consisted of PBMCs. All receptors come from a male donor in good health and CMV-seropositive. CDR3s include the opening cysteine and the closing phenylalanine or tryptophan. Each record gives: CDR3 DNA, CDR3 protein, J gene, V gene, D gene, clone size. D genes are given only for firm matches. Size values are once, few and many counts, or a class for expanded clones, and some rows have none.

TGTGCCATCGCCGGGACATCACAAGAGACCCAGTACTTC CAIAGTSQETQYF TRBJ2-5 TRBV10-3 NA NA
TGTGCCAGCTCACTCAGGGGACAGGGCGGAACTGAAGCTTTCTTT CASSLRGQGGTEAFF TRBJ1-1 TRBV18 TRBD1 NA
TGTGCCACCAGCAGAGATCCTACAGGGATCCAAGAGACCCAGTACTTC CATSRDPTGIQETQYF TRBJ2-5 TRBV15 NA NA
TGCGCCAGCAGCACCGGGACTACGAACACCGGGGAGCTGTTTTTT CASSTGTTNTGELFF TRBJ2-2 TRBV5-1 TRBD2 NA
TGTGCCAGTAGTACGGTGTGGGGCAGCTCCTACGAGCAGTACTTC CASSTVWGSSYEQYF TRBJ2-7 TRBV19 NA NA
TGTGCCAGCAGCCCGTCAGCAACAGGGGGCGCGCGGGGAGGCTACACCTTC CASSPSATGGARGGYTF TRBJ1-2 TRBV5-6 TRBD1 once
TGTGCCAGCAGCCAAAGGACAGGCAATAATTCACCCCTCCACTTT CASSQRTGNNSPLHF TRBJ1-6 TRBV14 TRBD1 NA
TGTGCCAGCAGCGCGCCCAGGGGCGGGAGGACCTACAATGAGCAGTTCTTC CASSAPRGGRTYNEQFF TRBJ2-1 TRBV11-1 TRBD2 NA
TGTGCCAGCAGCAGGGGACAGGGGGAGACCCAGTACTTC CASSRGQGETQYF TRBJ2-5 TRBV11-3 TRBD1 NA
TGTGCCAGCAGCTTGCCTAGCGGGAGGACGGAGACCCAGTACTTC CASSLPSGRTETQYF TRBJ2-5 TRBV5-6 TRBD2 NA
TGCACCAGCAGCCAAGAGACTAGCGGGAGTCCACACGAGCAGTACTTC CTSSQETSGSPHEQYF TRBJ2-7 TRBV1 NA NA
TGTGCCAGCTTCGGGAGAGCGGCCTACAATGAGCAGTTCTTC CASFGRAAYNEQFF TRBJ2-1 TRBV28 NA NA
TGTGCCAGCAGCTTAGGGCAGCGTATAGAGACCCAGTACTTC CASSLGQRIETQYF TRBJ2-5 TRBV7-9 NA few
TGTGCCAGCATCCCGGAGGTCGAGTACGAGCAGTACTTC CASIPEVEYEQYF TRBJ2-7 TRBV5-5 NA NA
TGTGCCAGCAGTTCGACAGGGGGGTACGAAAAACTGTTTTTT CASSSTGGYEKLFF TRBJ1-4 TRBV27 TRBD1 NA
TGTGCCTGGAGTGGTCCAAAGGCGGGAGGGCCCCCTATCTACGAGCAGTACTTC CAWSGPKAGGPPIYEQYF TRBJ2-7 TRBV30 TRBD2 NA
TGTTCCAGCAGCTTCAACGGCGGGGTGGCTAATGAAAAACTGTTTTTT CSSSFNGGVANEKLFF TRBJ1-4 TRBV7-9 NA NA
TGTGCCAGCAGCTTAGTAGGGGGAGCCAATGAGCAGTTCTTC CASSLVGGANEQFF TRBJ2-1 TRBV11-2 NA NA
TGTGCCAGCAGTGAAGCTGAGGGGGCCGGGACTGAAGCTTTCTTT CASSEAEGAGTEAFF TRBJ1-1 TRBV6-1 TRBD1 few
TGTGCCAGCAGTTTATCCTTCCTGGAGGACACCGGGGAGCTGTTTTTT CASSLSFLEDTGELFF TRBJ2-2 TRBV27 NA NA
TGTGCCAGCAGGAGGGCGGACGACTCCTACAATGAGCAGTTCTTC CASRRADDSYNEQFF TRBJ2-1 TRBV21-1 NA NA
TGTGCCAGCAGCGTAGAAAGTCTAGCGGGAGTCGGGCAGTTCTTC CASSVESLAGVGQFF TRBJ2-1 TRBV9 TRBD2 NA
TGTGCCAGCAGCTTTGGGACAGGGGTCCCCCCGTACTCTGGAAACACCATATATTTT CASSFGTGVPPYSGNTIYF TRBJ1-3 TRBV11-2 TRBD1 NA
TGTGCCAGCAGCCAAGAAGGGAGCGGGGAAAACCGGCCGTTCTTC CASSQEGSGENRPFF TRBJ2-1 TRBV4-2 TRBD2 few
TGTGCCAGCAGTGATTTAGAGGGCGGGACAGATACGCAGTATTTT CASSDLEGGTDTQYF TRBJ2-3 TRBV6-4 NA NA
TGTGCCAGCAGCACCCCAGCGAAGTGGGCAACTAATGAAAAACTGTTTTTT CASSTPAKWATNEKLFF TRBJ1-4 TRBV21-1 NA NA
TGTGCCAGCAGACCAAGGAGTTCTGGCTACACCTTC CASRPRSSGYTF TRBJ1-2 TRBV27 NA NA
TGTGCCAGCAGTTGGGCGAAGGATCACACCGGGGAGCTGTTTTTT CASSWAKDHTGELFF TRBJ2-2 TRBV28 NA NA
TGTGCCTGGAGTGTTTCTGACAATGAGCAGTTCTTC CAWSVSDNEQFF TRBJ2-1 TRBV30 NA few
TGTGCCAGCAGTGAAATCCTCGCGGGAGCCGATACGCAGTATTTT CASSEILAGADTQYF TRBJ2-3 TRBV2 TRBD2 NA
TGTGCCAGCAGCGCCACTCGGACTAGCGGGATGTATGAGCAGTTCTTC CASSATRTSGMYEQFF TRBJ2-1 TRBV9 TRBD2 NA
TGCGCCAGTGGGCTAAGACTAGCGGGGACTAGCACAGATACGCAGTATTTT CASGLRLAGTSTDTQYF TRBJ2-3 TRBV5-1 TRBD2 few
TGTGCCTGGGGGACTCCCCACACTGAAGCTTTCTTT CAWGTPHTEAFF TRBJ1-1 TRBV30 NA few
TGTGCCAGCAGTACGCCCGGGACAGGGGAGTACAATGAGCAGTTCTTC CASSTPGTGEYNEQFF TRBJ2-1 TRBV6-6 TRBD1 NA
TGCGCCAGCAGCTTGGTGACTAGCGGGAGACAAGATACGCAGTATTTT CASSLVTSGRQDTQYF TRBJ2-3 TRBV5-1 TRBD2 NA
TGTGCCAGCAGTGACTCCGGCAGGGGGCAAACCGGGGAGCTGTTTTTT CASSDSGRGQTGELFF TRBJ2-2 TRBV6-4 TRBD1 few
TGCAGCGTTCATATTAACGGACTAGTTGAAGGGGAGCTGTTTTTT CSVHINGLVEGELFF TRBJ2-2 TRBV29-1 TRBD2 NA
TGCGCCAGCAGGGACACAAACTATGGCTACACCTTC CASRDTNYGYTF TRBJ1-2 TRBV5-1 NA few
TGTGCCAGCCGGCTAGCCCCATTATACGAGCAGTACTTC CASRLAPLYEQYF TRBJ2-7 TRBV14 NA NA
TGTGCCCGGTCGGAGGGAAGTTGGGCAGATACGCAGTATTTT CARSEGSWADTQYF TRBJ2-3 TRBV30 NA NA
TGTGCCAGTACCATCGGGGGGGCCCCAGGCTATGGCTACACCTTC CASTIGGAPGYGYTF TRBJ1-2 TRBV5-4 NA NA
TGTGCCAGCGGACTTCTGCCTAGCGGGAGTGGGACAGATACGCAGTATTTT CASGLLPSGSGTDTQYF TRBJ2-3 TRBV7-8 TRBD2 NA
TGTGCCAGTAGTGTGGGACTAGCGGGAGCAGATACGCAGTATTTT CASSVGLAGADTQYF TRBJ2-3 TRBV19 TRBD2 NA
TGTGCCAGCAGCTTAGCGACAGGGAACGGGCAGTACTTC CASSLATGNGQYF TRBJ2-7 TRBV7-9 TRBD1 NA
TGTGCCAGCAACCGTATAGCGAACAATGAGCAGTTCTTC CASNRIANNEQFF TRBJ2-1 TRBV2 NA NA
TGTTCCAGCAGCTTAAGGCCAGGCCGGGAGGCCACCTACGAGCAGTACTTC CSSSLRPGREATYEQYF TRBJ2-7 TRBV7-9 TRBD2 NA
TGTGCCAGCACCTTCGAGATAGCGGGAGTGGGTGAGCAGTTCTTC CASTFEIAGVGEQFF TRBJ2-1 TRBV5-4 TRBD2 NA
TGTGCCAGCAGTTTCGGAGGGGCGGGAGTGTACGAGCAGTACTTC CASSFGGAGVYEQYF TRBJ2-7 TRBV28 TRBD2 NA